These 16 T cell receptor beta chains share one sample of origin, sequenced in a study of CD8+ T cells in alopecia areata. Treatment specified: oral pan-JAK inhibitor, 5-10 mg twice daily. Sequencing used cDNA as its template, made by extracting RNA and reverse transcribing it. Some clones are missing from TCRdb's copy, which holds only in-frame ones; the method was immunoSEQ multiplex PCR. The sample carries about 180,000 clones, approximately 53% recorded once. Specimen: CD8+ T cells sorted from blood, collected at week 24, from a patient treated with tofacitinib. The source of these receptors is a human donor with alopecia areata.

The gene calls are TRBV29-1 and TRBJ2-7; no reliable D call. The V gene's germline CDR1 is SQVTM and CDR2 ANQGSEA. Trimming stripped 5 bases from V and 3 bases from J, with 14 bases between. CDR3 size: 13 residues. CDR3 amino acids: CSVSGVDNYEQYF. CDR3 sequence (DNA): TGCAGCGTTAGTGGGGTTGACAACTACGAGCAGTACTTC.

The rearrangement joins TRBV27 to TRBJ2-7, with a tentative D call TRBD2 (5 bases). The CDR3 runs 13 residues. Germline loops: CDR1 MNHEY, CDR2 SMNVEV (reference sequence). V shed 6 bases and J shed 1 base, with 10 bases lying between them. The CDR3: CASSPRTSYEQYF. The CDR3 DNA follows: TGTGCCAGCAGCCCGAGGACTTCCTACGAGCAGTACTTC.

The CDR3 nucleotides are TGTGCCAGCAGTGCTCTAGGGAACACTGAAGCTTTCTTT. Translated: CASSALGNTEAFF. The chain is built from TRBV25-1 and TRBJ1-1; no definite D call. This CDR3 spans 13 amino acids. The V gene lost 4 bases and the J gene lost 1 base, with 7 bases spanning the gap. CDR1 and CDR2 (germline): MGHDK, SYGVNS.

In its sample, this clone was seen a few times. V usage is TRBV19 and J usage is TRBJ1-3, with unresolved D. V dropped 5 bases and J dropped 3 bases, with 8 bases sitting between them. The germline V gene encodes CDR1 LNHDA and CDR2 SQIVND (reference sequence). CDR3 length: 13 amino acids. This chain's CDR3 is CASSVTVGNTIYF. For the CDR3, the DNA is TGTGCCAGTAGTGTCACAGTTGGAAACACCATATATTTT.

V gene TRBV9 combines with J gene TRBJ2-3; maybe TRBD2 (6 bases). V lost 3 bases to trimming and J lost 0 bases, with 17 bases between them. The CDR3 covers 17 residues. In germline, CDR1 is SGDLS, CDR2 YYNGEE. In DNA, the CDR3 is TGTGCCAGCAGCGCGCGGGACCATCTTACTAGCACAGATACGCAGTATTTT. It specifies CASSARDHLTSTDTQYF.

The gene calls are TRBV11-2 and TRBJ2-7; D not certain. Germline V gives CDR1 SGHAT, CDR2 FQNNGV. The CDR3 runs 13 residues. V lost 2 bases and J lost 2, with 7 bases in between. The CDR3 sequence: CASSLSATYEQYF. CDR3 nucleotide sequence: TGTGCCAGCAGCTTATCGGCCACCTACGAGCAGTACTTC.

A note on this clone: This sample includes further DNA sequences coding for the same CDR3. The chain combines TRBV27 with TRBJ1-5, with 8 nucleotides matching TRBD1. The CDR3 covers 14 residues. Unmatched junction bases numbered 4, after V lost 5 bases and J lost 4 bases. CDR1 is MNHEY and CDR2 is SMNVEV in the germline V gene (reference sequence). The CDR3 protein is CASSPRQGNQPQHF. CDR3 nucleotides: TGTGCCAGCAGTCCCAGACAGGGGAATCAGCCCCAGCATTTT.

This chain links TRBV19 with TRBJ1-1; D is undetermined. Trimming cost V 3 bases and J 2 bases, with 7 bases left between them. CDR1 LNHDA and CDR2 SQIVND come from the germline V gene (reference sequence). This CDR3 contains 13 residues. The CDR3 region has the DNA TGTGCCAGTAGTATGACAACAAACACTGAAGCTTTCTTT. Translation: CASSMTTNTEAFF.

This clone was counted once. V is TRBV4-1 and J is TRBJ2-3; a weak D match, TRBD2 (5 bases). The CDR3 totals 14 residues. Per the germline V gene, CDR1 is MGHRA and CDR2 is YSYEKL. Trimming took 3 bases from V and 5 from J, leaving 12 bases between them. CDR3 nucleotides: TGCGCCAGCAGCCATATTAGACGGGGAGATACGCAGTATTTT. Amino acids: CASSHIRRGDTQYF.

The chain carries TRBV27 and TRBJ2-7; 8 nucleotides line up with TRBD2. Trimming took 5 bases from V and 0 from J; bases not matched to a gene: 3. Germline CDR1 MNHEY, CDR2 SMNVEV (reference sequence). There are 14 residues in the CDR3. The CDR3 region is CASSVAGYSYEQYF. DNA of the CDR3: TGTGCCAGCAGTGTAGCGGGATACTCCTACGAGCAGTACTTC.

The chain couples TRBV11-3 to TRBJ2-1; possible D gene TRBD1, 6 bases. CDR1 SGHNT and CDR2 YENEEA come from the germline V gene. This CDR3 has 12 residues. Trimming removed 5 bases from V and 9 bases from J, with 11 bases in between. CDR3: CASSPRGGEQFF. The DNA for the CDR3 is TGTGCCAGCAGCCCTCGAGGGGGTGAGCAGTTCTTC.

In this sample, this clone turned up a few times. The V and J genes are TRBV27 and TRBJ2-1; TRBD1 aligns across 8 bases. The CDR3 is 13 amino acids. V shed 5 bases and J 7 bases; nucleotides not matched to a gene: 4. Germline values: CDR1 MNHEY, CDR2 SMNVEV (reference sequence). As DNA, the CDR3 is TGTGCCAGCAGTACGACAGGGGAGAATGAGCAGTTCTTC. This encodes CASSTTGENEQFF.

This clone was counted a few times. The chain has TRBV5-6 and TRBJ2-1, with 10 bases that match TRBD2. Germline trimming cut 4 bases from V and 0 bases from J; bases unmatched to any gene: 7. Germline V gene lookup returns CDR1 SGHDT and CDR2 YYEEEE. The CDR3 has 17 residues. The CDR3 region is CASSRLASGSSYNEQFF. CDR3 coding DNA: TGTGCCAGCAGCCGTTTGGCTAGCGGGAGCTCCTACAATGAGCAGTTCTTC.

V and J are TRBV27 and TRBJ2-7; D not resolved. This CDR3 is built from 14 residues. Trimming removed 0 bases from V and 5 bases from J, with 11 bases in between. The V gene's germline CDR1 is MNHEY and CDR2 SMNVEV (reference sequence). DNA of the CDR3: TGTGCCAGCAGTTTATCCCTCAACCTCCACGAGCAGTACTTC. Translating it yields CASSLSLNLHEQYF.

The rearrangement links TRBV29-1 to TRBJ2-7, with no clear D. The CDR3 covers 11 residues. V was clipped by 4 bases and J by 5 bases, with 9 bases between them. Germline V gene lookup returns CDR1 SQVTM and CDR2 ANQGSEA. The CDR3 DNA reads TGCAGCGTTGTTCATTGGGACGAGCAGTACTTC. Its protein is CSVVHWDEQYF.

The J gene is TRBJ1-1, the V gene TRBV30; D remains unclear. The V end lost 8 bases, the J end lost 2 bases, and 12 bases lay between the germline ends. The CDR3 has 12 amino acids. CDR1 and CDR2 (germline): GTSNPN, SVGIG (reference sequence). In DNA, the CDR3 is TGTGCCCACTCAACAGCAAACACTGAAGCTTTCTTT. Its translation: CAHSTANTEAFF.